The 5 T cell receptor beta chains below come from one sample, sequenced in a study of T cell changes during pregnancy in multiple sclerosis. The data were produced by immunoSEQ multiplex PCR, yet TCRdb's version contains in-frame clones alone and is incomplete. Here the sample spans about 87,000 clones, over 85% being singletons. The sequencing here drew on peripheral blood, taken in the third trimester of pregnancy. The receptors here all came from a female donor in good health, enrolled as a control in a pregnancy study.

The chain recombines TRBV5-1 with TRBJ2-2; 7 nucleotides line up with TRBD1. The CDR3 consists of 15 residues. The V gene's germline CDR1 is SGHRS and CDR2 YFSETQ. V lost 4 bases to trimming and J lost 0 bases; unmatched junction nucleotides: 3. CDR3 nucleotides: TGCGCCAGCAGCACCGGGACAGCGAACACCGGGGAGCTGTTTTTT. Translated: CASSTGTANTGELFF.

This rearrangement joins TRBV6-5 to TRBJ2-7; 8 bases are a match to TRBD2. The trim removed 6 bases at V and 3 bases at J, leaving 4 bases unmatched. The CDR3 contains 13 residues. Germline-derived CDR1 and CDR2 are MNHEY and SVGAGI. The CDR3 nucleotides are TGTGCCAGCAGAGGGACTAGGGTCTACGAGCAGTACTTC. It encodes CASRGTRVYEQYF.

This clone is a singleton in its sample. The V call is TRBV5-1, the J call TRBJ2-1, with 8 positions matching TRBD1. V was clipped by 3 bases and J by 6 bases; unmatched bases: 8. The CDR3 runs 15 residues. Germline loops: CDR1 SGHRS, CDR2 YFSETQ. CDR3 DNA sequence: TGCGCCAGCAGCTACGGACAGGGAATCTTCAATGAGCAGTTCTTC. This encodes CASSYGQGIFNEQFF.

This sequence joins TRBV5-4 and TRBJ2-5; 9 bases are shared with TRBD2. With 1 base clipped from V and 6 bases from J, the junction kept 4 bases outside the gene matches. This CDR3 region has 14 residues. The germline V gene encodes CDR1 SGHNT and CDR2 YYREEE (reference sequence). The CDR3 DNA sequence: TGTGCCAGCAGCTTGAGTCTAGCGGGGAAGACCCAGTACTTC. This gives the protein CASSLSLAGKTQYF. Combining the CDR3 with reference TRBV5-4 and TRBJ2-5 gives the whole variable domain ETGVTQSPTHLIKTRGQQVTLRCSSQSGHNTVSWYQQALGQGPQFIFQYYREEENGRGNFPPRFSGLQFPNYSSELNVNALELDDSALYLCASSLSLAGKTQYFGPGTRLLVL.

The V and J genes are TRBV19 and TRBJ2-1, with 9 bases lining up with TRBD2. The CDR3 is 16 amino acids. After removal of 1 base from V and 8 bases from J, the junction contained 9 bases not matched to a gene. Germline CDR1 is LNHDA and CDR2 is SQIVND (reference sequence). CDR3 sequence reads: CASSIAIAGDGHEQFF. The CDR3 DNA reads TGTGCCAGTAGTATAGCCATAGCGGGAGACGGCCATGAGCAGTTCTTC.